The 23 T cell receptor beta chains presented below share a single source sample, sequenced in a study of response to subunit inactivated influenza vaccine. TCRdb ran MiXCR on the RT-PCR reads and lists one entry per CDR3 protein. This table has 550,000 to 800,000 distinct CDR3 sequences, approximately 15% appearing once. The input for sequencing was PBMCs from blood, taken around two weeks before vaccination. The receptors stem from a man aged 50 or older who received an inactivated influenza vaccine.

The chain is built from TRBV12-3 or TRBV12-4 and TRBJ1-4; TRBD1 matches at 7 bases. V shed 4 bases, J shed 3 bases, and the junction held 2 bases outside the gene matches. The CDR3 covers 14 residues. CDR3 sequence: CASSSGTANEKLFF. The DNA for the CDR3 is TGTGCCAGCAGTTCCGGGACAGCTAATGAAAAACTGTTTTTT.

This clonotype was counted many times. The chain employs TRBV7-2 and TRBJ2-7, with D possibly matching TRBD2 (5 bases). Germline loops: CDR1 SGHTA, CDR2 FQGNSA. The CDR3 runs 17 residues. Trimming cost V 2 bases and J 3 bases, with 20 bases left between them. The CDR3 nucleotides are TGTGCCAGCAGCTTACCCCCCCGGGGTATTCTCTACTACGAGCAGTACTTC. Amino acids: CASSLPPRGILYYEQYF.

V and J are TRBV20-1 and TRBJ2-1; 10 positions match TRBD1. Germline CDR1 DFQATT, CDR2 SNEGSKA (reference sequence). The CDR3 contains 16 residues. After removal of 6 bases from V and 0 bases from J, the junction contained 8 bases not matched to a gene. The CDR3 spells CSAQSRTGGSYNEQFF. DNA of the CDR3: TGCAGTGCCCAGTCCCGGACAGGGGGCTCCTACAATGAGCAGTTCTTC.

This clonotype was seen a handful of times. V is TRBV5-1 and J is TRBJ2-7, with D perhaps TRBD2 (6 bases). Germline lookup yields CDR1 SGHRS and CDR2 YFSETQ. Trimming pared 4 bases from V and 4 bases from J, leaving 12 bases between. The CDR3 sequence is 13 residues long. The CDR3 loop is CASSIGSGYEQYF. DNA for the CDR3: TGCGCCAGCAGCATAGGTAGCGGATACGAGCAGTACTTC.

The chain carries TRBV7-2 and TRBJ2-6; no definite D call. This CDR3 spans 16 amino acids. The germline V gene encodes CDR1 SGHTA and CDR2 FQGNSA. Trimming took off 0 bases at V and 0 bases at J, with 6 bases between the two ends. CDR3 DNA sequence: TGTGCCAGCAGCTTAGCTTGGAGCTCTGGGGCCAACGTCCTGACTTTC. Its translation is CASSLAWSSGANVLTF.

The sample holds a few counts of this clonotype. The genes are TRBV5-1 and TRBJ2-7, with D unclear. The CDR3 runs to 12 residues. V lost 4 bases to trimming and J lost 6 bases, with 11 bases between them. CDR1 and CDR2 from the germline V gene are SGHRS and YFSETQ. The CDR3 coding sequence is TGCGCCAGCAGCCCCGGTTCGGCCGAGCAGTACTTC. Amino acid sequence: CASSPGSAEQYF.

This clonotype has just a few counts. The rearrangement uses TRBV29-1 and TRBJ2-7; 9 bases align to TRBD1. Germline loops: CDR1 SQVTM, CDR2 ANQGSEA. The J segment lost 2 bases and the V segment lost 3 bases, leaving 8 bases of the junction unmatched. The CDR3 totals 15 residues. The CDR3 region is CSVEGDRVSAYEQYF. CDR3 in DNA: TGCAGCGTTGAGGGGGACAGGGTTTCAGCCTACGAGCAGTACTTC.

This clonotype was observed a single time. This sequence joins TRBV4-3 and TRBJ1-2; D perhaps matches TRBD1 (6 bases). The length of the CDR3 is 15 residues. V lost 0 bases to trimming and J lost 4 bases, with 12 bases between them. Germline V gene lookup returns CDR1 LGHNA and CDR2 YSLEER. CDR3 coding DNA: TGCGCCAGCAGCCAAGATTTGGGGGCAAGCTATGGCTACACCTTC. Its protein is CASSQDLGASYGYTF.

The table lists this clonotype with a few counts. This chain joins TRBV18 and TRBJ2-7; 11 positions agree with TRBD2. V shed 3 bases and J 9 bases; nucleotides not matched to a gene: 13. Per the germline V gene, CDR1 is KGHSH and CDR2 is LQKENI. The CDR3 is made up of 16 amino acids. The DNA of the CDR3 is TGTGCCAGCTCACCCACCGAGGCACTAGCGGGAGCTGGGCAGTACTTC. As protein: CASSPTEALAGAGQYF.

The V call is TRBV20-1, the J call TRBJ2-5; possible D gene TRBD2, 5 bases. The V gene lost 0 bases and the J gene lost 5 bases, with 16 bases spanning the gap. The germline CDR1 and CDR2 sequences are DFQATT and SNEGSKA (reference sequence). The CDR3 has 15 residues. In DNA, the CDR3 is TGCAGTGCTAGAGATAGGCGACTATCGGCGGAGACCCAGTACTTC. Amino acid sequence: CSARDRRLSAETQYF.

This clonotype was seen only once. The genes are TRBV20-1 and TRBJ2-5, with 8 bases fitting TRBD2. This CDR3 has 14 amino acids. Germline CDR1 and CDR2: DFQATT and SNEGSKA (reference sequence). The junction had 6 bases not matched to a gene; V was cut back by 6 bases and J by 0 bases. The CDR3 here is CSAPKLADQETQYF. CDR3 bases: TGCAGTGCCCCTAAACTAGCGGACCAAGAGACCCAGTACTTC.

This chain uses TRBV10-3 with TRBJ2-1; 9 nucleotides match TRBD2. Germline V gene sequence: CDR1 ENHRY, CDR2 SYGVKD. With V trimmed by 6 bases and J by 7 bases, 7 bases remained unmatched. This CDR3 contains 14 residues. CDR3 sequence (DNA): TGTGCCATCAGGGGAGCGGGGGGTCCAAATGAGCAGTTCTTC. This translates into CAIRGAGGPNEQFF.

The chain joins TRBV20-1 to TRBJ2-7, with TRBD1 matching 9 bases. Germline V CDR1 and CDR2: DFQATT, SNEGSKA (reference sequence). The CDR3 contains 17 residues. V dropped 1 base and J dropped 0; count of bases not matched to a gene: 10. The CDR3, as DNA: TGCAGTGCTAGAGCCAAATGGGACAGGGACCCCTCCTACGAGCAGTACTTC. Protein sequence: CSARAKWDRDPSYEQYF.

The chain uses TRBV9 and TRBJ2-1; D ambiguous. Trimming stripped 0 bases from V and 6 bases from J, with 10 bases between. The CDR3 runs to 14 residues. Germline-derived CDR1 and CDR2 are SGDLS and YYNGEE. The CDR3 bases are TGTGCCAGCAGCGTAGAACCTCTTAGCAATGAGCAGTTCTTC. Protein: CASSVEPLSNEQFF.

This clonotype appeared many times. The chain joins TRBV20-1 to TRBJ2-7, with D unresolved. V was trimmed by 6 bases and J by 4 bases, leaving 7 bases between them. The CDR3 covers 10 residues. The germline V gene has CDR1 DFQATT and CDR2 SNEGSKA (reference sequence). CDR3 in DNA: TGCAGTGCCGGTCAATACGAGCAGTACTTC. It is translated as CSAGQYEQYF.

This clonotype came up a few times. The V call is TRBV29-1, the J call TRBJ2-5; D may match TRBD1 or TRBD2 (5 bases each). The germline V and J ends were trimmed by 4 bases and 1 base, with 16 bases remaining between them. Germline V gene data show CDR1 as SQVTM and CDR2 as ANQGSEA. The CDR3 has 15 amino acids. CDR3 sequence reads: CSVGRDGYFQETQYF. CDR3 sequence (DNA): TGCAGCGTTGGCCGGGACGGATACTTCCAAGAGACCCAGTACTTC.

The genes are TRBV29-1 and TRBJ2-5; 7 bases fit TRBD1. V dropped 4 bases and J dropped 0; count of bases not matched to a gene: 5. The CDR3 runs to 14 residues. Per germline, CDR1 SQVTM and CDR2 ANQGSEA. The CDR3 reads CSVGTGTYQETQYF. CDR3 sequence (DNA): TGCAGCGTTGGGACAGGCACGTACCAAGAGACCCAGTACTTC. The whole variable domain, filled in from reference TRBV29-1 and TRBJ2-5, reads SAVISQKPSRDICQRGTSLTIQCQVDSQVTMMFWYRQQPGQSLTLIATANQGSEATYESGFVIDKFPISRPNLTFSTLTVSNMSPEDSSIYLCSVGTGTYQETQYFGPGTRLLVL.

The chain couples TRBV20-1 to TRBJ2-7, with D maybe TRBD1 (5 bases). The CDR3 has 15 residues. V lost 5 bases and J 2 bases, leaving 19 bases between the germline ends. From germline, CDR1 is DFQATT and CDR2 SNEGSKA (reference sequence). The chain's CDR3 is CSAAAEQVVAYEQYF. The CDR3 region has the DNA TGCAGTGCTGCAGCCGAACAGGTTGTGGCCTACGAGCAGTACTTC.

This clonotype occurred a few times. J is TRBJ2-2 and V is TRBV5-1; 7 nucleotides match TRBD1. Looked up from germline, CDR1 is SGHRS and CDR2 is YFSETQ. The length of the CDR3 is 15 residues. V lost 1 base, J lost 3 bases, and 3 bases stayed unmatched. CDR3 in amino acids: CASSLMGTDTGELFF. CDR3 in DNA: TGCGCCAGCAGCTTGATGGGGACAGACACCGGGGAGCTGTTTTTT. The complete variable domain, with remaining parts taken from reference TRBV5-1 and TRBJ2-2, reads KAGVTQTPRYLIKTRGQQVTLSCSPISGHRSVSWYQQTPGQGLQFLFEYFSETQRNKGNFPGRFSGRQFSNSRSEMNVSTLELGDSALYLCASSLMGTDTGELFFGEGSRLTVL.

This clonotype was seen many times. V and J are TRBV30 and TRBJ2-1; a possible D gene is TRBD2 (6 bases). V was shortened by 1 base and J by 8 bases, with 21 bases between the two germline ends. CDR1 and CDR2 from the germline V gene are GTSNPN and SVGIG (reference sequence). The CDR3 is 16 residues long. As DNA, the CDR3 is TGTGCCTGGAGTGATCAATGGGCGGGACCCCACTATGAGCAGTTCTTC. Translation: CAWSDQWAGPHYEQFF.

The table lists this clonotype with many counts. V gene TRBV20-1 combines with J gene TRBJ2-3; D perhaps matches TRBD1 (5 bases). Germline CDR1 and CDR2: DFQATT and SNEGSKA (reference sequence). The V and J ends lost 6 bases and 4 bases respectively, with 23 bases between them. This CDR3 is built from 16 residues. CDR3 residues: CSAPPQGFSRADTQYF. CDR3 sequence (DNA): TGCAGTGCCCCACCCCAGGGATTTTCACGGGCAGATACGCAGTATTTT.

The gene calls are TRBV29-1 and TRBJ2-2; 7 bases match TRBD2. Germline V gene lookup returns CDR1 SQVTM and CDR2 ANQGSEA. V gave up 5 bases and J gave up 4 bases; unmatched junction bases: 7. CDR3 length: 14 amino acids. The CDR3 loop reads CSVRDGGITGELFF. For the CDR3, the DNA is TGCAGCGTTAGGGACGGGGGGATCACCGGGGAGCTGTTTTTT.

This clonotype was picked up a small number of times. This chain connects TRBV7-9 to TRBJ2-4; D is ambiguous. V was shortened by 1 base and J by 4 bases, with 11 bases between the two germline ends. Germline CDR1 reads SEHNR; CDR2 reads FQNEAQ (reference sequence). The CDR3 loop spans 15 amino acids. CDR3 coding DNA: TGTGCCAGCAGCTTAGGATTTCAGCCGAAAAACATTCAGTACTTC. The encoded protein is CASSLGFQPKNIQYF.